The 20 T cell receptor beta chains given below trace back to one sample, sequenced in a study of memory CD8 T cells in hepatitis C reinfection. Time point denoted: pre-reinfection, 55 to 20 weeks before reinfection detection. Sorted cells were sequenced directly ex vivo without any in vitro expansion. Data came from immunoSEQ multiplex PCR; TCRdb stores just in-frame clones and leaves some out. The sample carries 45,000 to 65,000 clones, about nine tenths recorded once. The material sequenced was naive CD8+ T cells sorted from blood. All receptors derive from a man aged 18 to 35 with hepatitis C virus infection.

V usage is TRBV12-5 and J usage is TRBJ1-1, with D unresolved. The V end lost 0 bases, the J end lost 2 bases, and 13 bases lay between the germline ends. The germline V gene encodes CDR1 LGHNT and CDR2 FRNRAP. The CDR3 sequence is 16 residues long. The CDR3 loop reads CASGLVIGAANTEAFF. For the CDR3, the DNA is TGTGCTAGTGGTTTGGTAATAGGCGCGGCTAACACTGAAGCTTTCTTT.

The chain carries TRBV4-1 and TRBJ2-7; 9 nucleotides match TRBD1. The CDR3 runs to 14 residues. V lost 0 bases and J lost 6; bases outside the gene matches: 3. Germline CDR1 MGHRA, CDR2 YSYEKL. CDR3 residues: CASSQEGQGGEQYF. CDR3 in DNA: TGCGCCAGCAGCCAAGAGGGACAGGGCGGCGAGCAGTACTTC.

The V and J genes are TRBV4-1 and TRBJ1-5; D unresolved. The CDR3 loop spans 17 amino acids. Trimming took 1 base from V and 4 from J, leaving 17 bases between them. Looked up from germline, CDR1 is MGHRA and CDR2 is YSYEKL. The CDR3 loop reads CASSQVLTSGSNQPQHF. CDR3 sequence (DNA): TGCGCCAGCAGCCAAGTCCTGACCTCAGGATCGAATCAGCCCCAGCATTTT.

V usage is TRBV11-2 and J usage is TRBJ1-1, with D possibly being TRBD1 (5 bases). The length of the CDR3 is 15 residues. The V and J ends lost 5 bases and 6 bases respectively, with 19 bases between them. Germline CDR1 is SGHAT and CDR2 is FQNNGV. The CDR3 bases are TGTGCCAGCAGCCAAATGGGGGGAGTAGAATCTGAAGCTTTCTTT. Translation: CASSQMGGVESEAFF.

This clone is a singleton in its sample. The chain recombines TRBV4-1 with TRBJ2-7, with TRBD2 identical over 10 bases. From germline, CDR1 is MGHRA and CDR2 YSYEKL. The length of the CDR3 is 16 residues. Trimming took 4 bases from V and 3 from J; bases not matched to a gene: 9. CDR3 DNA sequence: TGCGCCAGCAGCCCCTCTCTGGCTAGCGGGAGCTACGAGCAGTACTTC. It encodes CASSPSLASGSYEQYF.

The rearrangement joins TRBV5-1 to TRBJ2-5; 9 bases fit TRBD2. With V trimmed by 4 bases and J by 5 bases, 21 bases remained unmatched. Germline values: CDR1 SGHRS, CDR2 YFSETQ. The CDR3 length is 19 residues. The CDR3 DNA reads TGCGCCAGCAGCCCTATGACTAGCTCCAGCGGGAGGATCGGGGAGACCCAGTACTTC. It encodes CASSPMTSSSGRIGETQYF.

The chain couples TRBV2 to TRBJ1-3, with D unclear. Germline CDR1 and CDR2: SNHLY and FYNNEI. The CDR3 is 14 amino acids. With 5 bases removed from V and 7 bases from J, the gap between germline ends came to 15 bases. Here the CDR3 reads CASSPLHSGNTIYF. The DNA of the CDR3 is TGTGCCAGCAGTCCATTACACTCCGGGAACACCATATATTTT.

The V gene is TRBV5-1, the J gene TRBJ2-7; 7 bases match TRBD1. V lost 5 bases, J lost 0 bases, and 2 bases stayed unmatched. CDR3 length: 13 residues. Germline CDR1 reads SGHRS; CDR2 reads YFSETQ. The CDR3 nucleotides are TGCGCCAGCAGAAGGGACAGCTCCTACGAGCAGTACTTC. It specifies CASRRDSSYEQYF. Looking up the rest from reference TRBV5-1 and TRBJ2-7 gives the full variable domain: KAGVTQTPRYLIKTRGQQVTLSCSPISGHRSVSWYQQTPGQGLQFLFEYFSETQRNKGNFPGRFSGRQFSNSRSEMNVSTLELGDSALYLCASRRDSSYEQYFGPGTRLTVT.

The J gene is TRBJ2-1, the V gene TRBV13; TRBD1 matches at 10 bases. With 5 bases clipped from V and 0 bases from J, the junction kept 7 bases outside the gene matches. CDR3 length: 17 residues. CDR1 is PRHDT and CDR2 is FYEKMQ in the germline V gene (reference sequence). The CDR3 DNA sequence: TGTGCCAGCAGCCAGGACAGGGGGGGAAGCTCCTACAATGAGCAGTTCTTC. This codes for CASSQDRGGSSYNEQFF.

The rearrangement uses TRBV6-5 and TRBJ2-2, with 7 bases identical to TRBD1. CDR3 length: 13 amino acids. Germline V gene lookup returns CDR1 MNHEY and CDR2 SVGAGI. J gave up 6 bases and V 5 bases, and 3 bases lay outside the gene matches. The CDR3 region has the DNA TGTGCCAGCAGTCAGGGGGTGGCCGGGGAGCTGTTTTTT. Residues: CASSQGVAGELFF.

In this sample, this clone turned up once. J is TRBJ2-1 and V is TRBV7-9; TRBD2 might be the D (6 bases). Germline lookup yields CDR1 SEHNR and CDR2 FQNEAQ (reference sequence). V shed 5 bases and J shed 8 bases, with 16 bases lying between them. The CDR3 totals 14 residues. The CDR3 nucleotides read TGTGCCAGCAGCACACCACTAGCCCCCCATGAGCAGTTCTTC. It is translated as CASSTPLAPHEQFF.

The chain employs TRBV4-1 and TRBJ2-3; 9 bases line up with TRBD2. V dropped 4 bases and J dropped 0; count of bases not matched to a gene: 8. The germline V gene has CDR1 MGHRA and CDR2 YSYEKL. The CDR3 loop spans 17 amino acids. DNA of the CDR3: TGCGCCAGCAGCCCTATAGGGACTAGCTCTAGCACAGATACGCAGTATTTT. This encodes CASSPIGTSSSTDTQYF.

The CDR3 DNA reads TGCGCCAGCAGCCACACACCCGGACTAGCGGGAGTGGATACGCAGTATTTT. This sequence encodes CASSHTPGLAGVDTQYF. The rearrangement links TRBV4-1 to TRBJ2-3; 13 bases line up with TRBD2. CDR1 MGHRA and CDR2 YSYEKL come from the germline V gene. V lost 3 bases to trimming and J lost 6 bases; unmatched junction nucleotides: 9. The CDR3 covers 17 residues.

CDR3 bases: TGTGCCAGCAGTTTAGGGCCGATCTACGAGCAGTACTTC. It is translated as CASSLGPIYEQYF. V usage is TRBV27 and J usage is TRBJ2-7; D is uncertain. V shed 2 bases and J shed 3 bases, with 8 bases lying between them. The CDR3 loop spans 13 amino acids. In germline, CDR1 is MNHEY, CDR2 SMNVEV (reference sequence).

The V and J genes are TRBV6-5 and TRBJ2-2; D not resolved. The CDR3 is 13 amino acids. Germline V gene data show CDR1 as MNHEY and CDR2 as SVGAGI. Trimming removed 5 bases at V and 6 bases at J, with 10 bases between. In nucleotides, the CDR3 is TGTGCCAGCAGTCCGGTTTTATCCGGGGAGCTGTTTTTT. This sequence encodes CASSPVLSGELFF.

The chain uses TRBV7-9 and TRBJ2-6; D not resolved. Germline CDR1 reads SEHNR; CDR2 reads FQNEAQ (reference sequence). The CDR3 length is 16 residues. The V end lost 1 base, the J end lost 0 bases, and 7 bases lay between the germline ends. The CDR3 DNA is TGTGCCAGCAGCTTAGTCCCGAGCTCTGGGGCCAACGTCCTGACTTTC. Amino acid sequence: CASSLVPSSGANVLTF.

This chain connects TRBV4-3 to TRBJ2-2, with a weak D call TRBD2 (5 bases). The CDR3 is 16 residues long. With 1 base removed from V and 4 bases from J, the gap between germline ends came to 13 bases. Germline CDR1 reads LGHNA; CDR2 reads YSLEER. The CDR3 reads CASSQGYTRRTGELFF. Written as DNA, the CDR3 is TGCGCCAGCAGCCAAGGGTATACTAGACGCACCGGGGAGCTGTTTTTT.

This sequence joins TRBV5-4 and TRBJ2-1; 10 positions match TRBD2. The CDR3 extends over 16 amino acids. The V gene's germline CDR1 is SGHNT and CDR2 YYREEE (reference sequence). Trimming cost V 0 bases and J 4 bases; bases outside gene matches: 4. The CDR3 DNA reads TGTGCCAGCAGCTTGGGTGGGACTAGCGAATACAATGAGCAGTTCTTC. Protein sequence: CASSLGGTSEYNEQFF.

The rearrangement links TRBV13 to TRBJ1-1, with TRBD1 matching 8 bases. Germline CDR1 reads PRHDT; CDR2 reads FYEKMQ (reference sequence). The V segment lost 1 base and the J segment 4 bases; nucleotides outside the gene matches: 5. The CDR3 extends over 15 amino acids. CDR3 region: CASSLAGGTTTEAFF. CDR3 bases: TGTGCCAGCAGCTTAGCAGGGGGCACGACCACTGAAGCTTTCTTT.

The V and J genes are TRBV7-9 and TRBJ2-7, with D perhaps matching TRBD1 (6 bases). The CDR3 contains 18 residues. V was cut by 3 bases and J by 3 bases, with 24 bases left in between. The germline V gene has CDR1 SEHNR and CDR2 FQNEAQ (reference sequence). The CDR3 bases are TGTGCCAGCAGCTTCATACTTCCCCCACCCGGGACAAACTACGAGCAGTACTTC. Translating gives CASSFILPPPGTNYEQYF.